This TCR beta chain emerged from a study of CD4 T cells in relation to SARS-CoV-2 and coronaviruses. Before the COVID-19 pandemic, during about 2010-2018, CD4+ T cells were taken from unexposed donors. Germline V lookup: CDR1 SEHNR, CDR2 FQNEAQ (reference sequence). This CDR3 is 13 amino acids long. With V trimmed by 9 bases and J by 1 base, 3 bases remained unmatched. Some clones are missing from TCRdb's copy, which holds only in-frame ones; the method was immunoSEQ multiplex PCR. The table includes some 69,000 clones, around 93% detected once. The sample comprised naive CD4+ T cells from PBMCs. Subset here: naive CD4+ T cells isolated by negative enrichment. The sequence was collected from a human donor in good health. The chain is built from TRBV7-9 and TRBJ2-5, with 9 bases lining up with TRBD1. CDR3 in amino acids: CASDRGAQETQYF. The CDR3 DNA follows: TGTGCCAGTGACAGGGGGGCCCAAGAGACCCAGTACTTC.